The 13 T cell receptor beta chains below were found in one sample sequenced in a study of blood T cell repertoires in COVID-19. The repertoire was sequenced with immunoSEQ multiplex PCR; TCRdb's copy has only in-frame clones and lacks some. This table has about 280,000 clones, roughly four fifths appearing once. The sample taken for sequencing was PBMCs or T cells enriched from blood (not recorded which). The receptors come from a man in his forties or fifties who had been exposed to COVID-19.

The J gene is TRBJ1-5, the V gene TRBV7-9; 7 nucleotides agree with TRBD1. The germline V gene has CDR1 SEHNR and CDR2 FQNEAQ (reference sequence). The junction had 12 bases not matched to a gene; V was cut back by 4 bases and J by 9 bases. The CDR3 covers 15 residues. This chain's CDR3 is CASSSPSTGPGPQHF. CDR3 nucleotides: TGTGCCAGCAGCTCCCCCTCGACAGGGCCAGGGCCCCAGCATTTT.

This sequence joins TRBV11-2 and TRBJ1-1, with unresolved D. Germline assignment: CDR1 SGHAT and CDR2 FQNNGV. This CDR3 has 12 residues. V gave up 3 bases and J gave up 4 bases, with 6 bases separating them. CDR3 amino acids: CASSFGITEAFF. The CDR3 coding sequence is TGTGCCAGCAGCTTCGGGATCACTGAAGCTTTCTTT.

CDR3 loop: CASSPQGGTGNTIYF. The CDR3 nucleotides are TGTGCCAGCAGCCCGCAGGGGGGCACTGGAAACACCATATATTTT. The chain is built from TRBV7-2 and TRBJ1-3, with TRBD1 matching 7 bases. CDR1 and CDR2 (germline): SGHTA, FQGNSA. The J segment lost 2 bases and the V segment lost 5 bases, leaving 6 bases of the junction unmatched. The CDR3 loop spans 15 amino acids.

Worth noting for this clone: The identical CDR3 is also encoded by other nucleotide sequences in the sample. The chain employs TRBV18 and TRBJ1-5; 8 bases are shared with TRBD1. V lost 5 bases to trimming and J lost 7 bases; unmatched junction nucleotides: 10. This CDR3 has 15 residues. Germline CDR1 KGHSH, CDR2 LQKENI. CDR3 protein: CASSATDRAYQPQHF. The CDR3 DNA is TGTGCCAGCTCAGCGACGGACAGGGCCTACCAGCCCCAGCATTTT.

This clone showed up just once. The rearrangement uses TRBV3-1 (or the pseudogene TRBV3-2) and TRBJ1-5; D perhaps matches TRBD1 (6 bases). Germline CDR1 LGHDT, CDR2 YNNKEL (reference sequence). The CDR3 totals 13 residues. Trimming removed 2 bases from V and 4 bases from J, with 6 bases in between. CDR3 sequence reads: CASSQTGNQPQHF. CDR3 bases: TGTGCCAGCAGCCAAACAGGGAATCAGCCCCAGCATTTT.

The rearrangement links TRBV30 to TRBJ1-2; unclear D gene. CDR1 is GTSNPN and CDR2 is SVGIG in the germline V gene (reference sequence). The CDR3 consists of 12 residues. Trimming took off 3 bases at V and 2 bases at J, with 7 bases between the two ends. Here the CDR3 DNA reads TGTGCCTGGAGAAAAGCGAACTATGGCTACACCTTC. This codes for CAWRKANYGYTF.

This sequence joins TRBV19 and TRBJ1-1; D is unresolved. The CDR3 extends over 15 amino acids. V gave up 7 bases and J gave up 3 bases, with 18 bases separating them. Germline V gene sequence: CDR1 LNHDA, CDR2 SQIVND (reference sequence). The CDR3 nucleotides read TGTGCCAGTATGGTTGGGCTTGGTGTATACACTGAAGCTTTCTTT. It yields the protein CASMVGLGVYTEAFF.

V usage is TRBV28 and J usage is TRBJ2-3; D is possibly TRBD2 (7 bases). Germline V lookup: CDR1 MDHEN, CDR2 SYDVKM. This CDR3 spans 15 amino acids. V dropped 1 base and J dropped 2 bases, with 10 bases sitting between them. CDR3 region: CASSLSGGHTDTQYF. CDR3 DNA sequence: TGTGCCAGCAGTTTATCCGGGGGGCACACAGATACGCAGTATTTT.

CDR3 nucleotide sequence: TGTGCCAGCAGCCGAAGGACAGGGAACATCCAAGAGACCCAGTACTTC. Residues: CASSRRTGNIQETQYF. This sequence joins TRBV14 and TRBJ2-5, with 8 bases lining up with TRBD1. CDR1 is SGHDN and CDR2 is FVKESK in the germline V gene. The CDR3 sequence is 16 residues long. Trimming took 4 bases from V and 1 from J; bases not matched to a gene: 8.

CDR3 amino acids: CASSLYRGWETQYF. The CDR3 nucleotides are TGTGCCAGCAGCCTATACAGGGGATGGGAGACCCAGTACTTC. This rearrangement joins TRBV7-9 to TRBJ2-5, with TRBD1 identical over 7 bases. In germline, CDR1 is SEHNR, CDR2 FQNEAQ (reference sequence). V trimming: 5 bases; J trimming: 5 bases; junction bases outside the gene matches: 8. The CDR3 runs to 14 residues.

The J gene is TRBJ2-5, the V gene TRBV10-3; 7 nucleotides align to TRBD2. Trimming took 10 bases from V and 7 from J; bases not matched to a gene: 21. CDR3 length equals 16 residues. CDR1 and CDR2 (germline): ENHRY, SYGVKD. The CDR3 spells CATQEGGGGRGLTQYF. CDR3 coding DNA: TGTGCCACCCAAGAAGGCGGCGGGGGACGGGGTTTGACCCAGTACTTC.

The genes are TRBV5-1 and TRBJ2-1, with TRBD2 identical over 14 bases. Germline values: CDR1 SGHRS, CDR2 YFSETQ. This CDR3 is built from 20 residues. V lost 1 base, J lost 6 bases, and 15 bases stayed unmatched. CDR3 nucleotide sequence: TGCGCCAGCAGCTTGTATTCGACTAGCGGGAGGGTATCGATTATCAATGAGCAGTTCTTC. Translation gives CASSLYSTSGRVSIINEQFF.

This clone turned up a few times. The chain uses TRBV6-5 and TRBJ1-4; the match to TRBD1 covers 7 bases. The CDR3 has 14 residues. V shed 6 bases, J shed 5 bases, and the junction held 6 bases outside the gene matches. The V gene's germline CDR1 is MNHEY and CDR2 SVGAGI. The CDR3 nucleotides read TGTGCCAGCAGGGACAGGCGAACGAATGAAAAACTGTTTTTT. Translated: CASRDRRTNEKLFF.